One T cell receptor beta chain is described in this entry. Using immunoSEQ multiplex PCR, the repertoire was profiled, and TCRdb retains in-frame clones only, with some absent. The data contain 80,000 to 95,000 clones, 85% to 95% of them singletons. These data belong to a study of technical replicates of blood from several donors. Trimming left V 0 bases short and J 4 bases short, with 15 bases between. Germline-derived CDR1 and CDR2 are MNHEY and SVGAGI. There are 16 residues in the CDR3. This chain connects TRBV6-5 to TRBJ1-2; no clear D. Sequencing was done on a sample of T cells isolated from PBMCs. The source of this sequence is a human donor in good health. DNA for the CDR3: TGTGCCAGCAGTTACTCAAAGTACTCTATTACCTATGGCTACACCTTC. Translation gives CASSYSKYSITYGYTF.